These 22 T cell receptor beta chains were sequenced from one sample in a study of T cells in Graves' hyperthyroidism and ophthalmopathy. TCR beta CDR3 region amplification was performed from RNA transcripts. With the HTBI primer set, the TCR CDR3 went through a first round of RT-PCR. Using its own MiXCR run on the multiplex PCR reads, TCRdb lists one record per CDR3 protein. Of about 350,000 distinct CDR3 sequences listed, about 18% are singletons. The specimen sequenced was blood. The origin of the receptors is a woman in her thirties with Graves' hyperthyroidism that later progressed to Graves' ophthalmopathy.

This clonotype was seen repeatedly, ten times or more. This chain joins TRBV28 and TRBJ2-2; 14 bases line up with TRBD2. This CDR3 region has 15 residues. After removal of 5 bases from V and 8 bases from J, the junction contained 4 bases not matched to a gene. The germline CDR1 and CDR2 sequences are MDHEN and SYDVKM. CDR3 loop: CASSQTSGRAGELFF. The CDR3 coding sequence is TGTGCCAGCAGTCAGACTAGCGGGAGGGCTGGGGAGCTGTTTTTT.

This clonotype was observed at least ten times. The rearrangement uses TRBV5-1 and TRBJ1-1; D might be TRBD1 (6 bases). The CDR3 totals 15 residues. V was cut by 4 bases and J by 0 bases, with 13 bases left in between. CDR1 is SGHRS and CDR2 is YFSETQ in the germline V gene. CDR3 DNA: TGCGCCAGCAGCCGGGCGGGGGGCTTGAACACTGAAGCTTTCTTT. This codes for CASSRAGGLNTEAFF.

This clonotype was seen at least ten times. The V and J genes are TRBV24-1 and TRBJ1-2; 7 bases line up with TRBD1. The CDR3 has 15 residues. The ends lost 2 bases at V and 2 bases at J; junction bases unmatched: 4. Germline-derived CDR1 and CDR2 are KGHDR and SFDVKD. DNA of the CDR3: TGTGCCACCAGTGATTCGGCGACAGGGAACTATGGCTACACCTTC. Protein sequence: CATSDSATGNYGYTF.

This clonotype occurred a few times. This chain links TRBV5-1 with TRBJ1-1; D remains ambiguous. Deletions cut 1 base from V and 7 bases from J, with 11 bases between. Germline CDR1 is SGHRS and CDR2 is YFSETQ. The CDR3 contains 13 residues. The CDR3 coding sequence is TGCGCCAGCAGCTTGAGGCCAACGGGTGAAGCTTTCTTT. This encodes CASSLRPTGEAFF.

This clonotype was seen a handful of times. V gene TRBV7-8 combines with J gene TRBJ2-3, with unresolved D. CDR3 length equals 15 residues. Per the germline V gene, CDR1 is SGHVS and CDR2 is FQNEAQ. The V end lost 4 bases, the J end lost 0 bases, and 11 bases lay between the germline ends. CDR3 coding DNA: TGTGCCAGCAGCTCCCCCCCAGCAAGCACAGATACGCAGTATTTT. It encodes CASSSPPASTDTQYF.

This clonotype was picked up many times. The chain has TRBV7-9 and TRBJ2-1; the match to TRBD1 covers 10 bases. Germline CDR1 and CDR2: SEHNR and FQNEAQ (reference sequence). This CDR3 is 11 amino acids long. Trimming took 5 bases from V and 14 from J; bases not matched to a gene: 3. The DNA for the CDR3 is TGTGCCAGCAGCCACGGGACAGGGGAGTTCTTC. Translation gives CASSHGTGEFF.

This clonotype has ten or more counts. The V gene is TRBV7-9, the J gene TRBJ2-3, with TRBD1 matching over 9 bases. Germline trimming cut 5 bases from V and 4 bases from J; bases unmatched to any gene: 4. The CDR3 length is 14 residues. CDR1 and CDR2 from the germline V gene are SEHNR and FQNEAQ (reference sequence). CDR3 in DNA: TGTGCCAGCAGCGCTGGACAGGGGTCAGATACGCAGTATTTT. Protein: CASSAGQGSDTQYF.

This clonotype was picked up many times. The CDR3 nucleotides read TGTGCCAGCAGCTTAGTTGGCGGGGCCACATGGGAGCAGTTCTTC. Translated: CASSLVGGATWEQFF. The chain employs TRBV11-1 and TRBJ2-1; tentative D call: TRBD2 (6 bases). The ends were cut back, 1 base at V and 10 bases at J, with 17 bases in the middle. The CDR3 runs to 15 residues. Germline assignment: CDR1 SGHAT and CDR2 FQDESV (reference sequence).

The sample holds many counts of this clonotype. V and J are TRBV5-8 and TRBJ2-3, with TRBD2 matching 11 bases. Germline V gives CDR1 SGHTS, CDR2 YDEGEE. This CDR3 spans 17 amino acids. With 1 base clipped from V and 0 bases from J, the junction kept 4 bases outside the gene matches. CDR3 nucleotide sequence: TGTGCCAGCAGCTTGTGGGGACTAGCGGAGAGCACAGATACGCAGTATTTT. Translating gives CASSLWGLAESTDTQYF.

The rearrangement joins TRBV7-9 to TRBJ2-1; D unresolved. Germline assignment: CDR1 SEHNR and CDR2 FQNEAQ (reference sequence). Trimming took 3 bases from V and 4 from J, leaving 16 bases between them. The CDR3 runs to 16 residues. CDR3 amino acids: CASSLGWSQDYNEQFF. The DNA of the CDR3 is TGTGCCAGCAGCTTGGGTTGGTCGCAAGATTACAATGAGCAGTTCTTC.

This clonotype was counted ten times or more. V and J are TRBV27 and TRBJ2-1; TRBD2 aligns across 12 bases. V lost 3 bases to trimming and J lost 3 bases; unmatched junction nucleotides: 3. Germline loops: CDR1 MNHEY, CDR2 SMNVEV (reference sequence). The CDR3 length is 16 residues. In DNA form, the CDR3 reads TGTGCCAGCAGTTTCTTGACTAGCGGGAGCTACAATGAGCAGTTCTTC. Translated, it gives CASSFLTSGSYNEQFF.

This clonotype was found a few times. For the CDR3, the DNA is TGCGCCAGCAGCCAAGATGTGATTTTGAGCACAGATACGCAGTATTTT. Translation: CASSQDVILSTDTQYF. This chain uses TRBV4-1 with TRBJ2-3; no definite D call. The CDR3 is 16 residues long. Between the trimmed V and J ends, which lost 0 bases and 0 bases, there was a span of 10 bases. Germline V gives CDR1 MGHRA, CDR2 YSYEKL.

Ten or more counts support this clonotype. The V gene is TRBV30, the J gene TRBJ1-6; D gene ambiguous. Trimming took 0 bases from V and 7 from J, leaving 10 bases between them. CDR3 length equals 14 residues. CDR1 is GTSNPN and CDR2 is SVGIG in the germline V gene (reference sequence). CDR3 nucleotides: TGTGCCTGGAGTGTAGGTGGCCGGAATTCACCCCTCCACTTT. Its translation: CAWSVGGRNSPLHF.

This clonotype was picked up many times. V gene TRBV2 combines with J gene TRBJ1-1, with D possibly TRBD1 on 6 matching bases. With 6 bases removed from V and 1 base from J, the gap between germline ends came to 15 bases. The CDR3 consists of 15 residues. Germline CDR1 reads SNHLY; CDR2 reads FYNNEI. CDR3 in DNA: TGTGCCAGCAGAGTGTCCGAGGGGGGGAACACTGAAGCTTTCTTT. Its protein product is CASRVSEGGNTEAFF.

This clonotype showed up just a few times. The rearrangement links TRBV6-1 to TRBJ1-4; D is ambiguous. Trimming removed 2 bases at V and 0 bases at J, with 7 bases between. The CDR3 totals 15 residues. Germline V gene lookup returns CDR1 MNHNS and CDR2 SASEGT. The CDR3 protein is CASSESETTNEKLFF. CDR3 nucleotides: TGTGCCAGCAGTGAATCGGAGACAACTAATGAAAAACTGTTTTTT.

The chain employs TRBV5-1 and TRBJ2-7, with 12 bases aligning to TRBD2. Germline V gives CDR1 SGHRS, CDR2 YFSETQ. V lost 6 bases and J lost 2; bases outside the gene matches: 6. This CDR3 contains 15 residues. This chain's CDR3 is CASTYLAGGTYEQYF. For the CDR3, the DNA is TGCGCCAGCACCTACCTAGCGGGAGGGACCTACGAGCAGTACTTC. The full variable domain, in which reference TRBV5-1 and TRBJ2-7 provide the parts outside the CDR3, is KAGVTQTPRYLIKTRGQQVTLSCSPISGHRSVSWYQQTPGQGLQFLFEYFSETQRNKGNFPGRFSGRQFSNSRSEMNVSTLELGDSALYLCASTYLAGGTYEQYFGPGTRLTVT.

Comment on this clonotype: A much larger clonotype is one base distant, so this may be a read error. The final CDR3 position lacks the conserved phenylalanine or tryptophan, pointing to a likely read error. The chain recombines TRBV19 with TRBJ1-5; D is unclear. V lost 3 bases and J 3 bases, leaving 12 bases between the germline ends. Germline V gene lookup returns CDR1 LNHDA and CDR2 SQIVND (reference sequence). The CDR3 sequence is 15 residues long. The CDR3 region is CASSIGIGLNQPQHV. In DNA, the CDR3 is TGTGCCAGTAGTATCGGCATCGGACTCAATCAGCCCCAGCATGTT.

In nucleotides, the CDR3 is TGTGCCAGCAGTCAAAAAATGCGCTCAGATACGCAGTATTTT. Protein sequence: CASSQKMRSDTQYF. The V and J genes are TRBV11-2 and TRBJ2-3; D is uncertain. Trimming took off 6 bases at V and 4 bases at J, with 14 bases between the two ends. CDR3 length: 14 amino acids. The germline CDR1 and CDR2 sequences are SGHAT and FQNNGV.

This clonotype has a count of ten or more. The chain carries TRBV5-1 and TRBJ1-2; D is unresolved. The ends were cut back, 1 base at V and 2 bases at J, with 9 bases in the middle. The CDR3 has 14 residues. Looked up from germline, CDR1 is SGHRS and CDR2 is YFSETQ. The CDR3 protein is CASSLSHGNYGYTF. CDR3 DNA: TGCGCCAGCAGCTTGTCGCACGGAAACTATGGCTACACCTTC.

This clonotype was counted many times. The chain links TRBV2 to TRBJ1-2; 8 bases match TRBD1. The CDR3 runs 18 residues. J lost 4 bases, V lost 10 bases, and 23 bases had no gene match. Germline CDR1 is SNHLY and CDR2 is FYNNEI. The CDR3 sequence is CATAIGASWTGRPYGYTF. The CDR3 coding sequence is TGTGCCACCGCAATAGGGGCCTCATGGACAGGGAGGCCCTATGGCTACACCTTC.

This clonotype appeared many times. This chain links TRBV5-1 with TRBJ2-6; the D gene is possibly TRBD2 (5 bases). The CDR3 length is 16 residues. Germline lookup yields CDR1 SGHRS and CDR2 YFSETQ. V gave up 4 bases and J gave up 2 bases, with 13 bases separating them. The CDR3 loop reads CASSLVRETGANVLTF. In DNA form, the CDR3 reads TGCGCCAGCAGCCTAGTGAGGGAAACTGGGGCCAACGTCCTGACTTTC.

In its sample, this clonotype was seen many times. The chain couples TRBV7-9 to TRBJ1-1; D remains ambiguous. V was clipped by 5 bases and J by 8 bases, with 12 bases between them. The CDR3 runs 12 residues. Per germline, CDR1 SEHNR and CDR2 FQNEAQ (reference sequence). The CDR3 nucleotides read TGTGCCAGCAGCGTCGAGGGCACCGAAGCTTTCTTT. Its protein product is CASSVEGTEAFF.